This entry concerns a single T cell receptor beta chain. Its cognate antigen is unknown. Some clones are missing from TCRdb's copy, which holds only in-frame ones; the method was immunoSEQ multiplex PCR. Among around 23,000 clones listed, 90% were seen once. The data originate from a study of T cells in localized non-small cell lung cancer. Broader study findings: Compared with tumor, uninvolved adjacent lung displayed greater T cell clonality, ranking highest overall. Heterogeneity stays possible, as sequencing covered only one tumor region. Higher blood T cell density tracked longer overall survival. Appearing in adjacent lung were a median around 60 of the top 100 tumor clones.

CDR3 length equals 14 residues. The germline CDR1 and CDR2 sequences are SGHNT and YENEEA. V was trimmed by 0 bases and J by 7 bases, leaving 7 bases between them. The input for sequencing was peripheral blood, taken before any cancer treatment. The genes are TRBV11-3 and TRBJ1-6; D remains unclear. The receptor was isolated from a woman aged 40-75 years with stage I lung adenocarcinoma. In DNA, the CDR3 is TGTGCCAGCAGCTTAGAAGGCGTCAATTCACCCCTCCACTTT. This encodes CASSLEGVNSPLHF.